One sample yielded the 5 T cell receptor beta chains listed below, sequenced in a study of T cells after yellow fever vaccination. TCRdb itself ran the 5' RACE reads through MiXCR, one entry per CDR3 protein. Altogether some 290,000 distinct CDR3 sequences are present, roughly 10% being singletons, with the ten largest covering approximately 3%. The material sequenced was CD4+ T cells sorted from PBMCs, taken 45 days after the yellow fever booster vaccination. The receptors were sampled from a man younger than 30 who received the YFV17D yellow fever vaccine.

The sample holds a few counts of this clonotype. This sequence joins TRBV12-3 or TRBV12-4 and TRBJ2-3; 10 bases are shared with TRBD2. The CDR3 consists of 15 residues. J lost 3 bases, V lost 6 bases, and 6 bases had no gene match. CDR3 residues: CASSPLAGSTDTQYF. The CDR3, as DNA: TGTGCCAGCAGCCCACTAGCGGGGTCTACAGATACGCAGTATTTT.

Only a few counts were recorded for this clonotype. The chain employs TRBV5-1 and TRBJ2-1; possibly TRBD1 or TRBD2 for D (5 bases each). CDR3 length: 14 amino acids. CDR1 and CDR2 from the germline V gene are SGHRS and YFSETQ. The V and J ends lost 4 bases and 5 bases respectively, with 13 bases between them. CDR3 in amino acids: CASSVQGPDNEQFF. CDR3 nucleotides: TGCGCCAGCAGCGTGCAGGGACCCGACAATGAGCAGTTCTTC.

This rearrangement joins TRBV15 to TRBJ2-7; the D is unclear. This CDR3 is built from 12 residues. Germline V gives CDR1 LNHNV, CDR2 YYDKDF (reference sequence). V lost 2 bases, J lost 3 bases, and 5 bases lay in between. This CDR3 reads CATSRWDYEQYF. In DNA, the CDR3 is TGTGCCACCAGCAGATGGGACTACGAGCAGTACTTC.

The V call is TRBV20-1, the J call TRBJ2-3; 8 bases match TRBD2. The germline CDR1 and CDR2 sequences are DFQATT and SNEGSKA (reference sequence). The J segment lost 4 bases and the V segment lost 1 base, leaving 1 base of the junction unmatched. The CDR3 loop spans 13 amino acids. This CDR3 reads CSARVRGADTQYF. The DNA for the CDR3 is TGCAGTGCTAGAGTGCGGGGGGCAGATACGCAGTATTTT.

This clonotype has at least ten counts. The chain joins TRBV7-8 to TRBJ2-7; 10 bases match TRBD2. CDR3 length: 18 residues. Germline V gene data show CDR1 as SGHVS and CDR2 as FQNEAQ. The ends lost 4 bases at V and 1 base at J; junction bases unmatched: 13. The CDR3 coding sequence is TGTGCCAGCAGCTCGCAATCCGCCGGGACTAGCGAGTCCTACGAGCAGTACTTC. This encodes CASSSQSAGTSESYEQYF.